The text below deals with one T cell receptor beta chain. The antigen remains undetermined. Trimming took off 5 bases at V and 4 bases at J, with 16 bases between the two ends. CDR1 is SGHNT and CDR2 is YYREEE in the germline V gene (reference sequence). There are 15 residues in the CDR3. The sample originates from a study of T cell responses to AZD1222 COVID-19 vaccine. Study conclusions and caveats: Spike-specific TCR depth and breadth grew after two AZD1222 doses. Spike was spanned by vaccine-associated CD4 TCRs, with dominance at 160-218 and 743-854. In a largely white British group with more females than males, clonal diversity was possibly underestimated. Baseline seropositives among AZD1222 recipients totaled only 6 or 7.

The assay was immunoSEQ multiplex PCR, and TCRdb's table has in-frame clones only and misses some. The sample consists of around 150,000 clones, around four fifths of them appearing once. This sequence originates from an adult in good health. The sequencing used peripheral blood, collected on day 0 of AZD1222 vaccination. The chain links TRBV5-4 to TRBJ2-1; D gene unclear. For the CDR3, the DNA is TGTGCCAGCAGTTTCTCTACGGCTACTTACAATGAGCAGTTCTTC. It codes for CASSFSTATYNEQFF.